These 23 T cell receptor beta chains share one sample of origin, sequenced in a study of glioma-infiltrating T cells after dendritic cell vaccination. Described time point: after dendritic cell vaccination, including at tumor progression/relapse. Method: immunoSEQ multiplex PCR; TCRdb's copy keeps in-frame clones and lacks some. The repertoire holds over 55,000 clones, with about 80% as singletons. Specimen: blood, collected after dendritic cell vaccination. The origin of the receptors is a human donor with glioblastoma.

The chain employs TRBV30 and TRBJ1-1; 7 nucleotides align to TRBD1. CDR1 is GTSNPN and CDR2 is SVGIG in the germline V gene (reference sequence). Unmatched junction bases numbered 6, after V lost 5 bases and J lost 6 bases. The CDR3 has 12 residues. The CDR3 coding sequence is TGTGCCTGGGACGTACAGGGGCCTGAAGCTTTCTTT. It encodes CAWDVQGPEAFF.

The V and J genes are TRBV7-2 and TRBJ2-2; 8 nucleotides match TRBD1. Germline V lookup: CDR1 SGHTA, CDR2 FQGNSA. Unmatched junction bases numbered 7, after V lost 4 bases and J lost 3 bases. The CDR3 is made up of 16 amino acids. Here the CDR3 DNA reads TGTGCCAGCAGCTCACCAGGGACAGGACACACCGGGGAGCTGTTTTTT. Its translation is CASSSPGTGHTGELFF.

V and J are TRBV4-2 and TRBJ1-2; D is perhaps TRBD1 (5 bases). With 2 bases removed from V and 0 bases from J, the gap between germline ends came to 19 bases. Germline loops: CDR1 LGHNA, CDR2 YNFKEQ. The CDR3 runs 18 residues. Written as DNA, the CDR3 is TGTGCCAGCAGCCAAACCGGGGAGGGGCATGCCTCTAACTATGGCTACACCTTC. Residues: CASSQTGEGHASNYGYTF.

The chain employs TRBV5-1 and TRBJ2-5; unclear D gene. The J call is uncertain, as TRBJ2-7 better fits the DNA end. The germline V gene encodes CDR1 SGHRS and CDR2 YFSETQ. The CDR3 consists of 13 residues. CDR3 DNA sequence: TGCGCCAGCAGCTTGGGTCGAGACTACGAGCAGTACTTC. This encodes CASSLGRDYEQYF.

The CDR3: CASGLVWQGHRTYEQYF. In DNA form, the CDR3 reads TGTGCTAGTGGTTTGGTATGGCAGGGCCACCGTACCTACGAGCAGTACTTC. The J gene is TRBJ2-7, the V gene TRBV12-5, with a weak D call TRBD1 (5 bases). The CDR3 runs to 17 residues. V shed 0 bases and J shed 2 bases, with 17 bases lying between them. In germline, CDR1 is LGHNT, CDR2 FRNRAP.

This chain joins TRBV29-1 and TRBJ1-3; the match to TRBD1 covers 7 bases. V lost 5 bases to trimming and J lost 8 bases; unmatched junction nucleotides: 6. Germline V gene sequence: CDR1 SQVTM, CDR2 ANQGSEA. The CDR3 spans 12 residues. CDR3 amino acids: CSVTGAWDTIYF. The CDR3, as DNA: TGCAGCGTTACAGGGGCCTGGGACACCATATATTTT.

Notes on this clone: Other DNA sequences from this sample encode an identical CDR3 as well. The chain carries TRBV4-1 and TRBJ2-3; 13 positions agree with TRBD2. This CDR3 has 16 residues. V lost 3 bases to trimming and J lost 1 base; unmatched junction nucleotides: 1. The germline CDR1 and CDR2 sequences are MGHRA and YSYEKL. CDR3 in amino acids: CASSQGTSGGTDTQYF. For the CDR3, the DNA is TGCGCCAGCAGCCAGGGGACTAGCGGGGGCACAGATACGCAGTATTTT.

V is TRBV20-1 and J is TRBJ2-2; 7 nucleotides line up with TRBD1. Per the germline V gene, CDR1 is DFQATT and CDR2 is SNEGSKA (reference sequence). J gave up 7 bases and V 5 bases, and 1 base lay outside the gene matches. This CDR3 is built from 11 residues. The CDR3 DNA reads TGCAGTGCTGGACAGGACGGGGAGCTGTTTTTT. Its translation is CSAGQDGELFF.

The CDR3 sequence: CASNLRRNSPLHF. The CDR3, as DNA: TGTGCCAGCAACTTACGGAGAAATTCACCCCTCCACTTT. V gene TRBV6-5 combines with J gene TRBJ1-6, with D hard to call. The V end was cut by 7 bases, the J end by 7 bases, with 11 bases between. This CDR3 spans 13 amino acids. Germline V gene lookup returns CDR1 MNHEY and CDR2 SVGAGI.

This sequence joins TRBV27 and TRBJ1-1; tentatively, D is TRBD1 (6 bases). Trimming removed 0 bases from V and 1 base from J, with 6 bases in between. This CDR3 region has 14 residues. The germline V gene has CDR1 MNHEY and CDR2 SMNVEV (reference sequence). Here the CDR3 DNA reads TGTGCCAGCAGTTTATCGACAGGGAACACTGAAGCTTTCTTT. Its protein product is CASSLSTGNTEAFF.

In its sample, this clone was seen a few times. The CDR3 sequence: CASSRGQTNTEAFF. In nucleotides, the CDR3 is TGTGCCAGCAGCCGGGGACAGACGAACACTGAAGCTTTCTTT. The chain couples TRBV5-6 to TRBJ1-1, with 7 bases that match TRBD1. The CDR3 sequence is 14 residues long. Germline values: CDR1 SGHDT, CDR2 YYEEEE. V shed 4 bases and J 1 base; nucleotides not matched to a gene: 4.

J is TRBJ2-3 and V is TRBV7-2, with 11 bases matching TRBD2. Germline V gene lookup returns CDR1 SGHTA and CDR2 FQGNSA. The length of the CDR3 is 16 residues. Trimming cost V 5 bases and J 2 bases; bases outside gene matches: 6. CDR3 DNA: TGTGCCAGCAGCCATCCTAGCGGGGGGTTCACAGATACGCAGTATTTT. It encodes CASSHPSGGFTDTQYF.

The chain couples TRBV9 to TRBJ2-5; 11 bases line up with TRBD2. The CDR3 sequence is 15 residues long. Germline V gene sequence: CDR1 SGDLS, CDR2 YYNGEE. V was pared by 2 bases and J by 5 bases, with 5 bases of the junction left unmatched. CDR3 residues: CASSVLAGGRETQYF. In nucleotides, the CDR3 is TGTGCCAGCAGCGTGCTAGCGGGGGGACGGGAGACCCAGTACTTC. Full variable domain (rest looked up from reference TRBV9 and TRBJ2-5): DSGVTQTPKHLITATGQRVTLRCSPRSGDLSVYWYQQSLDQGLQFLIQYYNGEERAKGNILERFSAQQFPDLHSELNLSSLELGDSALYFCASSVLAGGRETQYFGPGTRLLVL.

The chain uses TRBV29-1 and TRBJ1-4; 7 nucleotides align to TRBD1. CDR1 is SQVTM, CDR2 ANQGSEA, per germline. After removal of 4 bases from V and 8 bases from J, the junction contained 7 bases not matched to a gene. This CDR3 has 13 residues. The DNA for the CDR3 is TGCAGCGTTGCGGCAGGGGGTGGGGAAAAACTGTTTTTT. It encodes CSVAAGGGEKLFF.

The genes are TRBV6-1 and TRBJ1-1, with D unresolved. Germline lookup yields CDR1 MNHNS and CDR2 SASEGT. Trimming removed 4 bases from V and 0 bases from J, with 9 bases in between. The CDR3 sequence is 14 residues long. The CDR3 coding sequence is TGTGCCAGCAGTGTCGATCACATGAACACTGAAGCTTTCTTT. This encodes CASSVDHMNTEAFF.

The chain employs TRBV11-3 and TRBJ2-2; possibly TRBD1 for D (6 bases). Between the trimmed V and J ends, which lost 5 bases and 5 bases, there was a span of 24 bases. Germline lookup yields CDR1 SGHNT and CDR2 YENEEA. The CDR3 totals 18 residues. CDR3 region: CASSPRISGAAGTGELFF. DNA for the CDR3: TGTGCCAGCAGCCCACGGATCTCAGGGGCCGCCGGGACCGGGGAGCTGTTTTTT.

The CDR3 here is CASSRAGGETQYF. The CDR3 DNA follows: TGTGCCAGCTCACGCGCGGGTGGGGAGACCCAGTACTTC. The V call is TRBV18, the J call TRBJ2-5; possible D gene TRBD2, 5 bases. The germline CDR1 and CDR2 sequences are KGHSH and LQKENI. Trimming pared 4 bases from V and 5 bases from J, leaving 11 bases between. The CDR3 length is 13 residues.

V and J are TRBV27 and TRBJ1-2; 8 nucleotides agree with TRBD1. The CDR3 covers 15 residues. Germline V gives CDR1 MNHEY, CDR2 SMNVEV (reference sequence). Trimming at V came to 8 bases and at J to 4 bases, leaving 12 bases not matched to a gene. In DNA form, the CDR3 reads TGTGCCAGCGCCGACGGGGCAGGGGGCGGCTATGGCTACACCTTC. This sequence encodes CASADGAGGGYGYTF.

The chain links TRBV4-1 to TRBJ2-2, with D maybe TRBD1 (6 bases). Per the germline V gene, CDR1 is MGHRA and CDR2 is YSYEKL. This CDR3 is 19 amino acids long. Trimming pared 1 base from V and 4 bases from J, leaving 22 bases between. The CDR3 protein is CASSQGVREGVSSTGELFF. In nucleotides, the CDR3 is TGCGCCAGCAGCCAAGGGGTCCGCGAGGGGGTATCGAGCACCGGGGAGCTGTTTTTT.

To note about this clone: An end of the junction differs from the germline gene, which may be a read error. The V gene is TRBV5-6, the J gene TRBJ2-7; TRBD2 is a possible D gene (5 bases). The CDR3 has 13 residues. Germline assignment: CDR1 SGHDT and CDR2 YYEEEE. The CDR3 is CASSLPTDYGQYF. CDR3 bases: TGTGCCAGCAGCTTGCCGACTGACTACGGGCAGTACTTC. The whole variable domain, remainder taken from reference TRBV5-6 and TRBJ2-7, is DAGVTQSPTHLIKTRGQQVTLRCSPKSGHDTVSWYQQALGQGPQFIFQYYEEEERQRGNFPDRFSGHQFPNYSSELNVNALLLGDSALYLCASSLPTDYGQYFGPGTRLTVT.

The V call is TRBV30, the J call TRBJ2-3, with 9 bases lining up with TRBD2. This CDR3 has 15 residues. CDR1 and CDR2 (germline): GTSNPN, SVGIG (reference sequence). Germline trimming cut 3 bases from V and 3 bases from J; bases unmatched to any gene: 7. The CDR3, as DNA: TGTGCCTGGAGAATGCCGGGACTAGCAACAGATACGCAGTATTTT. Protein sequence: CAWRMPGLATDTQYF.

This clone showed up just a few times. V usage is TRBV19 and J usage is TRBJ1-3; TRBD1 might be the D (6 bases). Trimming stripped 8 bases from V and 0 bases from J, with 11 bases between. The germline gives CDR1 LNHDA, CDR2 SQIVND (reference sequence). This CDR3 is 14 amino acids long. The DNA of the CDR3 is TGTGCCAGTGGTACAGGGAACTCTGGAAACACCATATATTTT. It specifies CASGTGNSGNTIYF.

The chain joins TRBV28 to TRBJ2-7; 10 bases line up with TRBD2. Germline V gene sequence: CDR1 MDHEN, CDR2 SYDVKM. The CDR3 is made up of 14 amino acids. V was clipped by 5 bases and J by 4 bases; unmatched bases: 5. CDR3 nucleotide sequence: TGTGCCAGCAGTCTTATAGCGGGGGGATACGAGCAGTACTTC. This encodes CASSLIAGGYEQYF.